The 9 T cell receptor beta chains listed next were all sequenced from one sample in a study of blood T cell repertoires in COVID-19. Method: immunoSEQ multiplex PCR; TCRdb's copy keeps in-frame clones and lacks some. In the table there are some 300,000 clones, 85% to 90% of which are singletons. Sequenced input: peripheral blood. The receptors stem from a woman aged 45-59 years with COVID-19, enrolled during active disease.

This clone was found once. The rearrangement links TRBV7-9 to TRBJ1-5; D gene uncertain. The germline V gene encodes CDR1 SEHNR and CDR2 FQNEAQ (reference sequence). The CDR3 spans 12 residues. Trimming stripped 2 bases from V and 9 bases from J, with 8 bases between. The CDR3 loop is CASSLISSPQHF. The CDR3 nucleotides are TGTGCCAGCAGCTTAATCAGTTCGCCCCAGCATTTT.

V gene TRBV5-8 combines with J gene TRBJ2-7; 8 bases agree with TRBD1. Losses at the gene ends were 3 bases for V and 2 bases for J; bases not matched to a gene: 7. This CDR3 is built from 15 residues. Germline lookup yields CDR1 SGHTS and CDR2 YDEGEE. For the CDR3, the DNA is TGTGCCAGCAGCTCGGAGGTGACAGGGGCCTACGAGCAGTACTTC. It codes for CASSSEVTGAYEQYF.

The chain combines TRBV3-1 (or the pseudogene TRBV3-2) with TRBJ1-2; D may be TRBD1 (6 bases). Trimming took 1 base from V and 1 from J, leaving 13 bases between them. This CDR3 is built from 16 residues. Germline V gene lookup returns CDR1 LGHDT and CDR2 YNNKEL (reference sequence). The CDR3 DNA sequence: TGTGCCAGCAGCCAAGGATCGGGACACAATAACTATGGCTACACCTTC. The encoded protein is CASSQGSGHNNYGYTF.

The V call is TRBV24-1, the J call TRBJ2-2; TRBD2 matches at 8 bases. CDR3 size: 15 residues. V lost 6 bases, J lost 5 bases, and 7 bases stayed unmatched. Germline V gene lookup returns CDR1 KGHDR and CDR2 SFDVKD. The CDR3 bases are TGTGCCACCAGTAAGGGCCCGGGGGGGACCGGGGAGCTGTTTTTT. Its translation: CATSKGPGGTGELFF.

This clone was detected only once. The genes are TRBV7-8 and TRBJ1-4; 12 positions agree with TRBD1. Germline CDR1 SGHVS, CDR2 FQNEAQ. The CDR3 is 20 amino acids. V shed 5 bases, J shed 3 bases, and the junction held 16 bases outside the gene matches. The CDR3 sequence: CASSDRLGDRGRLANEKLFF. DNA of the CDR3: TGTGCCAGCAGCGACCGACTGGGGGACAGGGGGCGCTTAGCTAATGAAAAACTGTTTTTT.

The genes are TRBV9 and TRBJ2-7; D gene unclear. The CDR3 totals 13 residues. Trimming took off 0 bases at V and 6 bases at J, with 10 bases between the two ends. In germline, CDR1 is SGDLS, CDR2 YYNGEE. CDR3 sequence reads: CASSVGGSFEQYF. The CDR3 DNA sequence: TGTGCCAGCAGCGTAGGCGGTAGCTTCGAGCAGTACTTC.

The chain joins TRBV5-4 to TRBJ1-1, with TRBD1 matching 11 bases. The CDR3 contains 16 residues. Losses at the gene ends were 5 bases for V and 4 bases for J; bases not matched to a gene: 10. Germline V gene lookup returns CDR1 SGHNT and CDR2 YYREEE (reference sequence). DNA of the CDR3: TGTGCCAGCAGACCGACACCCGGGACAGGGGGCACTGAAGCTTTCTTT. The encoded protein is CASRPTPGTGGTEAFF. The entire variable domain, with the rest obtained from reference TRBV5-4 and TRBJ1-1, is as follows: ETGVTQSPTHLIKTRGQQVTLRCSSQSGHNTVSWYQQALGQGPQFIFQYYREEENGRGNFPPRFSGLQFPNYSSELNVNALELDDSALYLCASRPTPGTGGTEAFFGQGTRLTVV.

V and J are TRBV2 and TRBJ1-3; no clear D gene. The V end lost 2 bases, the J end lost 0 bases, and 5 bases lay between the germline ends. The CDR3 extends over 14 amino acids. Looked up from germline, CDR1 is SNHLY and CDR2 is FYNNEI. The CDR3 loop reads CASSEYYSGNTIYF. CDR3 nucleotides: TGTGCCAGCAGTGAATACTACTCTGGAAACACCATATATTTT. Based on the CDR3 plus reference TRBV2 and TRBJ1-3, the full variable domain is EPEVTQTPSHQVTQMGQEVILRCVPISNHLYFYWYRQILGQKVEFLVSFYNNEISEKSEIFDDQFSVERPDGSNFTLKIRSTKLEDSAMYFCASSEYYSGNTIYFGEGSWLTVV.

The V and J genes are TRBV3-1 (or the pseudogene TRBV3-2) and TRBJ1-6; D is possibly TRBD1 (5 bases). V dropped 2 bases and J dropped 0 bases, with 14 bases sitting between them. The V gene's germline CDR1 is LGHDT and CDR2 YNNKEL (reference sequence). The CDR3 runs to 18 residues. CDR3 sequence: CASSQSSGGSSYNSPLHF. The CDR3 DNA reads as TGTGCCAGCAGCCAAAGTAGCGGGGGATCCTCCTATAATTCACCCCTCCACTTT.